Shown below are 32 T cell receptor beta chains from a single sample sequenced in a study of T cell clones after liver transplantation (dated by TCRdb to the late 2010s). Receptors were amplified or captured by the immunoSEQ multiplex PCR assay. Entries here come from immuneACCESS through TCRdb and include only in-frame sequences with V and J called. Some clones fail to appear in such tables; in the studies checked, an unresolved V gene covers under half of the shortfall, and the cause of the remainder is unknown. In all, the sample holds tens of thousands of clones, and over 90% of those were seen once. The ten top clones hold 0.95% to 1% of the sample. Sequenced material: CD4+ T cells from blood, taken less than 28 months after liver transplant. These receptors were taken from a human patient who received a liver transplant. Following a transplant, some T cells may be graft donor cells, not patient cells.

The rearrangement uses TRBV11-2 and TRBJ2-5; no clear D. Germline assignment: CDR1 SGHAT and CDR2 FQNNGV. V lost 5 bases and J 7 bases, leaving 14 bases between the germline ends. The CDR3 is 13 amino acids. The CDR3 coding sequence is TGTGCCAGCAGCCCAGGACCGGGCTGGACCCAGTACTTC. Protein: CASSPGPGWTQYF. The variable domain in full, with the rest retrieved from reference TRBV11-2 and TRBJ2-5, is EAGVAQSPRYKIIEKRQSVAFWCNPISGHATLYWYQQILGQGPKLLIQFQNNGVVDDSQLPKDRFSAERLKGVDSTLKIQPAKLEDSAVYLCASSPGPGWTQYFGPGTRLLVL.

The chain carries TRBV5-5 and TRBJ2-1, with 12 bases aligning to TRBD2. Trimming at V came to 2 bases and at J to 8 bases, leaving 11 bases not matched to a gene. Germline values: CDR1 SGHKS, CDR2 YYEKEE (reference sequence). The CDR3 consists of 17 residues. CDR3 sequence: CASSFLRTSGEADEQFF. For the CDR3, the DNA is TGTGCCAGCAGCTTCCTGAGGACTAGCGGGGAGGCCGATGAGCAGTTCTTC.

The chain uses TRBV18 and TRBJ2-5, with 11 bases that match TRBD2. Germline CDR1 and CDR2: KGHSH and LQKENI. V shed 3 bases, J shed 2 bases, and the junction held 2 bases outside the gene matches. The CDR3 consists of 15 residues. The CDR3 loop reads CASSPGLAAQETQYF. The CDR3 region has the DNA TGTGCCAGCTCACCGGGACTAGCGGCTCAAGAGACCCAGTACTTC.

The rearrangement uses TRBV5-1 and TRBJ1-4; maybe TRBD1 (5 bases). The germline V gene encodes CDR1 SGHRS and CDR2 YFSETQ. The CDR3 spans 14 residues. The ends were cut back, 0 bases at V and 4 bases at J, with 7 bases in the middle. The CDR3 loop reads CASSLERGNEKLFF. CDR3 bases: TGCGCCAGCAGCTTGGAAAGGGGTAATGAAAAACTGTTTTTT.

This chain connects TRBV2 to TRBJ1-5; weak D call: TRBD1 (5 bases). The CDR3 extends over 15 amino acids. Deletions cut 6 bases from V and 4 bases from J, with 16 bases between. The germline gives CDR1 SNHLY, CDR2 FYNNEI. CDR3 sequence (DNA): TGTGCCAGCAGGGAGACAGCAAGTTTTAATCAGCCCCAGCATTTT. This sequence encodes CASRETASFNQPQHF.

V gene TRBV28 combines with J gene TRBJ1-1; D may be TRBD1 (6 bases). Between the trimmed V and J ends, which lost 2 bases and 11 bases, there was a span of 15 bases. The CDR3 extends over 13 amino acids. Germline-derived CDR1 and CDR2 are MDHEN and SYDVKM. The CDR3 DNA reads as TGTGCCAGCAGTTTAGGGGCTACAGGGTTCGCTTTCTTT. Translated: CASSLGATGFAFF.

The CDR3 DNA is TGTGCCAGCAGTTTACAGGGCACCTCGAACTACAATGAGCAGTTCTTC. It specifies CASSLQGTSNYNEQFF. The chain joins TRBV27 to TRBJ2-1, with D possibly being TRBD1 (5 bases). In germline, CDR1 is MNHEY, CDR2 SMNVEV (reference sequence). Trimming left V 2 bases short and J 3 bases short, with 14 bases between. CDR3 length: 16 residues.

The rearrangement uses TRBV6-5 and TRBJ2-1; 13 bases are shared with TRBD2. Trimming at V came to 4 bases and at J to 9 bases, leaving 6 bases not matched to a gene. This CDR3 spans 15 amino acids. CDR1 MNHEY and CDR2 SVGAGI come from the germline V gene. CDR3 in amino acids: CASSLTSGRAGEQFF. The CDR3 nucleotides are TGTGCCAGCAGTTTAACTAGCGGGAGGGCCGGTGAGCAGTTCTTC.

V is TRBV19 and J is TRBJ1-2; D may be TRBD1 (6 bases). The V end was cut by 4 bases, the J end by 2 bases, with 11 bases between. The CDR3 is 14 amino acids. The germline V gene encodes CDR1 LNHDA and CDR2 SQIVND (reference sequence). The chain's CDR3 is CASSSLDRNYGYTF. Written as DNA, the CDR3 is TGTGCCAGTAGTAGCCTGGACAGAAACTATGGCTACACCTTC.

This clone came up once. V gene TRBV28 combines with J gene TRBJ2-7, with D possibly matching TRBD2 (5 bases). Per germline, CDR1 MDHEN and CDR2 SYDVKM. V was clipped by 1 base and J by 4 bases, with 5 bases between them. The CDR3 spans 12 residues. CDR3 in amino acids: CASSLSGYEQYF. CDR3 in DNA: TGTGCCAGCAGTTTATCGGGATACGAGCAGTACTTC.

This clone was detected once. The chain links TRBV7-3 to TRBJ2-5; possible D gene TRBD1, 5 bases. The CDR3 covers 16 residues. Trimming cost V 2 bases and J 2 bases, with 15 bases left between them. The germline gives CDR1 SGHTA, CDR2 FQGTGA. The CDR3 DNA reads TGTGCCAGCAGCTTAGAAAGGGGTAGGGGTCAAGAGACCCAGTACTTC. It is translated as CASSLERGRGQETQYF.

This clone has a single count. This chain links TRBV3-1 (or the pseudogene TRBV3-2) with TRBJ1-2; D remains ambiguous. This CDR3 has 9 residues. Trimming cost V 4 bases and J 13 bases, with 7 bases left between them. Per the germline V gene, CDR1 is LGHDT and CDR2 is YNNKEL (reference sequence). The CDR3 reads CASSLRPTF. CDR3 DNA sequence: TGTGCCAGCAGCCTCCGCCCCACCTTC.

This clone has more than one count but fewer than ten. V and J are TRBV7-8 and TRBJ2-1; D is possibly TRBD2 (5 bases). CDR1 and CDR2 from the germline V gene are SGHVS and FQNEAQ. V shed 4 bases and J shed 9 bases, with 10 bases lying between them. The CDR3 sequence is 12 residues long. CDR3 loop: CASSSTGFEQFF. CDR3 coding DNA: TGTGCCAGCAGCTCGACGGGATTTGAGCAGTTCTTC.

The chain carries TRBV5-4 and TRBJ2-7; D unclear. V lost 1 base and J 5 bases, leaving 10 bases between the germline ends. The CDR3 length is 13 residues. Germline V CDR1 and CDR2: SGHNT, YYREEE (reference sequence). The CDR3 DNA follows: TGTGCCAGCAGCTTGCGAGGCCCCGACGAGCAGTACTTC. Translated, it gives CASSLRGPDEQYF.

The CDR3 spells CASSSSVHEQYF. The CDR3 DNA is TGTGCCAGCAGCAGTAGCGTCCACGAGCAGTACTTC. V usage is TRBV7-8 and J usage is TRBJ2-7, with D perhaps TRBD2 (5 bases). This CDR3 is 12 amino acids long. V lost 5 bases and J 5 bases, leaving 10 bases between the germline ends. Germline CDR1 reads SGHVS; CDR2 reads FQNEAQ.

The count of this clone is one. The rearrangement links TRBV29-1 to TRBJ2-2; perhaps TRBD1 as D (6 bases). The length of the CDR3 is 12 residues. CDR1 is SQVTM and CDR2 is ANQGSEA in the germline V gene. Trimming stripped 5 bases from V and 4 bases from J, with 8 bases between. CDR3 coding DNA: TGCAGCGTTTACAGGGTCACCGGGGAGCTGTTTTTT. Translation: CSVYRVTGELFF.

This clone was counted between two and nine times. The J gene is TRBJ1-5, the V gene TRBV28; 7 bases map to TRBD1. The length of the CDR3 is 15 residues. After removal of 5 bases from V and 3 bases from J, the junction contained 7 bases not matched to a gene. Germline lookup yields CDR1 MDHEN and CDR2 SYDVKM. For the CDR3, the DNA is TGTGCCAGCAGTCTCACAGGGGTTGTCAATCAGCCCCAGCATTTT. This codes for CASSLTGVVNQPQHF.

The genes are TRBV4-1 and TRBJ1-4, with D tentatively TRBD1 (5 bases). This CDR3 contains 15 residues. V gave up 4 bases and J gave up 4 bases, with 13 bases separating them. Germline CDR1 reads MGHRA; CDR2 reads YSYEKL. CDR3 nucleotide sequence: TGCGCCAGCAGCCTCCAGGGTTTGGGTAATGAAAAACTGTTTTTT. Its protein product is CASSLQGLGNEKLFF.

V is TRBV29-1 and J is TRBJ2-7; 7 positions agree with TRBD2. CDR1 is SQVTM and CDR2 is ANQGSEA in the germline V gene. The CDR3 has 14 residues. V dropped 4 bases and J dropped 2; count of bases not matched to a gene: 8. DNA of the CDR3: TGCAGCGTTGGCGGACTAGAAATCCCCTACGAGCAGTACTTC. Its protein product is CSVGGLEIPYEQYF.

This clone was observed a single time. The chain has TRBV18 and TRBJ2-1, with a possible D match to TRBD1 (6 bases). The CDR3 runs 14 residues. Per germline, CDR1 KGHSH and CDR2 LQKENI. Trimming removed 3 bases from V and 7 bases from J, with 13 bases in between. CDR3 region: CASSPSARGNEQFF. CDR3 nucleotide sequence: TGTGCCAGCTCACCCTCCGCCAGGGGTAATGAGCAGTTCTTC.

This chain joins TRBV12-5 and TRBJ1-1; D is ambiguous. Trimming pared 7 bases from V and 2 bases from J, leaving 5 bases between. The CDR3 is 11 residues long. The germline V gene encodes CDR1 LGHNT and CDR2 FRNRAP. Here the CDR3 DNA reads TGTGCTAGTGCCGTAAACACTGAAGCTTTCTTT. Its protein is CASAVNTEAFF.

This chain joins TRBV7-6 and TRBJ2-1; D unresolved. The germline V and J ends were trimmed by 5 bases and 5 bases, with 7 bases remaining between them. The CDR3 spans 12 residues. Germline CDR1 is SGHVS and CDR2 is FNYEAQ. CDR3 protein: CASSRQDNEQFF. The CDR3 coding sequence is TGTGCCAGCAGCCGGCAAGACAATGAGCAGTTCTTC. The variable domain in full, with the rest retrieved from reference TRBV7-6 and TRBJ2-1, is GAGVSQSPRYKVTKRGQDVALRCDPISGHVSLYWYRQALGQGPEFLTYFNYEAQQDKSGLPNDRFSAERPEGSISTLTIQRTEQRDSAMYRCASSRQDNEQFFGPGTRLTVL.

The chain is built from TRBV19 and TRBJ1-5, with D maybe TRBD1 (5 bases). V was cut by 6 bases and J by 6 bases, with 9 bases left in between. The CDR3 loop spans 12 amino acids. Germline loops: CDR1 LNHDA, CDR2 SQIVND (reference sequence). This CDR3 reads CASRIRGQPQHF. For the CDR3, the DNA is TGTGCCAGTAGAATAAGGGGTCAGCCCCAGCATTTT.

The CDR3 DNA reads TGTGCCAGCAGCTTGGACCACTGGGGGATGAACGAGCAGTACTTC. Translated: CASSLDHWGMNEQYF. The chain carries TRBV5-6 and TRBJ2-7; D tentatively fits TRBD1 or TRBD2 (5 bases each). The ends were cut back, 0 bases at V and 5 bases at J, with 15 bases in the middle. The CDR3 length is 15 residues. The germline CDR1 and CDR2 sequences are SGHDT and YYEEEE.

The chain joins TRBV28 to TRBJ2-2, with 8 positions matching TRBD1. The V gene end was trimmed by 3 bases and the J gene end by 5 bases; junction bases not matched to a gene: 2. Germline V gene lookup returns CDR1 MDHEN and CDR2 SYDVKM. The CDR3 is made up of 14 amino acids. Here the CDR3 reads CASSLQGATGELFF. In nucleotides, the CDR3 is TGTGCCAGCAGTTTGCAGGGGGCGACCGGGGAGCTGTTTTTT.

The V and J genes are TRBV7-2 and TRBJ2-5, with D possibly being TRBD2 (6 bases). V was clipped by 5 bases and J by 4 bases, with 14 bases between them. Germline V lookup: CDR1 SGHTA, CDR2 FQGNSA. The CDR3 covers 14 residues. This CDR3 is CASSPLGGTETQYF. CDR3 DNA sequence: TGTGCCAGCAGCCCCTTGGGGGGAACAGAGACCCAGTACTTC. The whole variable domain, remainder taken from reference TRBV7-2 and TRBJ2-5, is GAGVSQSPSNKVTEKGKDVELRCDPISGHTALYWYRQSLGQGLEFLIYFQGNSAPDKSGLPSDRFSAERTGGSVSTLTIQRTQQEDSAVYLCASSPLGGTETQYFGPGTRLLVL.

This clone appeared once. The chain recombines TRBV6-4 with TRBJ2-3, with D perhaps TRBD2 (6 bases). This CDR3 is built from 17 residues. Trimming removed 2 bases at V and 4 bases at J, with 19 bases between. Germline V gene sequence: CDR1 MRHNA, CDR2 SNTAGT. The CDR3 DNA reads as TGTGCCAGCAGTGACGAACGGGTGGGCGCGGGGCCAGATACGCAGTATTTT. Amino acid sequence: CASSDERVGAGPDTQYF.

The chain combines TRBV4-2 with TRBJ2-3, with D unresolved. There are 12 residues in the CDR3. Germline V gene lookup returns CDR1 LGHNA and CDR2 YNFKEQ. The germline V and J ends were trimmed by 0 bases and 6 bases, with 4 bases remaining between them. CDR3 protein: CASSQERDTQYF. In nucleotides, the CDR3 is TGTGCCAGCAGCCAAGAAAGGGATACGCAGTATTTT.

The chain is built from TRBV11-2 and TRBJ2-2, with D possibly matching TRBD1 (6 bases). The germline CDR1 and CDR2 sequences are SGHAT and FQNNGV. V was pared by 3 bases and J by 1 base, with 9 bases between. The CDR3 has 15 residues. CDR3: CASSFTTGNTGELFF. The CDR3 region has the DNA TGTGCCAGCAGCTTTACGACAGGGAACACCGGGGAGCTGTTTTTT.

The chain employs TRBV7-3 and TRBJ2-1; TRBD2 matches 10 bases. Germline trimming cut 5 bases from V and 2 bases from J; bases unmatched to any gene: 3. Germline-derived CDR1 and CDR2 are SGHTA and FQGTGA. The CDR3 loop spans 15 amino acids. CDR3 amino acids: CASSKGLAPYNEQFF. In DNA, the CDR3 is TGTGCCAGCAGCAAGGGACTAGCGCCCTACAATGAGCAGTTCTTC.

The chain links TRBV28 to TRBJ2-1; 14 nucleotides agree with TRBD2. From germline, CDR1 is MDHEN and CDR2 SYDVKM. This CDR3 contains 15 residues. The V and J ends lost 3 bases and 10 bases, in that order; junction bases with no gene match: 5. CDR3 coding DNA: TGTGCCAGCAGTTTTCCTGGACTAGCGGGAGGCGAGCAGTTCTTC. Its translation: CASSFPGLAGGEQFF.

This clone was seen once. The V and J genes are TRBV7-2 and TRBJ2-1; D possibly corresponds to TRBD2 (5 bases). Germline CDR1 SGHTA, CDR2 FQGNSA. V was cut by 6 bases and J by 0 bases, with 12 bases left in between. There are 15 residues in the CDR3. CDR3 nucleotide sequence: TGTGCCAGCAGGCCTACCGGGGACTCCTACAATGAGCAGTTCTTC. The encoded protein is CASRPTGDSYNEQFF.